The 29 T cell receptor beta chains given below trace back to one sample, sequenced in a study of response to subunit inactivated influenza vaccine (dated by TCRdb to the late 2010s). The library was produced with RT-PCR. Sequencer: Illumina HiSeq 2500. TCRdb itself trimmed the public reads at Q25 with fastp, ran MiXCR and retained productive beta chains. Every entry covers one CDR3 protein and lists the most common genes and DNA from its rows. This sample has over 750,000 distinct CDR3 sequences in its table, and less than 25% of those were observed once. The leading ten clones occupy around 9.6% of the sample. The sample here was PBMCs from blood, taken 4 to 6 days after vaccination. The source is a man in his fifties who received an inactivated influenza vaccine. Donor details come from another sample of the same person, matched by shared clones.

CDR3 in amino acids: CASRNSPSVRGEKLFF. The DNA of the CDR3 is TGTGCCAGCAGAAATTCCCCGAGCGTCCGGGGTGAAAAACTGTTTTTT. The gene calls are TRBV7-9 and TRBJ1-4; D gene uncertain. Deletions cut 6 bases from V and 7 bases from J, with 21 bases between. Germline V CDR1 and CDR2: SEHNR, FQNEAQ (reference sequence). CDR3 length: 16 amino acids.

The chain combines TRBV6-2 or TRBV6-3 with TRBJ2-3, with unresolved D. Germline V gene data show CDR1 as MNHEY and CDR2 as SVGEGT. The CDR3 has 15 amino acids. V lost 6 bases to trimming and J lost 2 bases, with 15 bases between them. CDR3 bases: TGTGCCAGCAGCCGCCCGTTTGACAACACAGATACGCAGTATTTT. Protein product: CASSRPFDNTDTQYF.

This clonotype came up once. This chain connects TRBV24-1 to TRBJ2-3; maybe TRBD1 (6 bases). CDR3 size: 19 residues. V was shortened by 4 bases and J by 0 bases, with 22 bases between the two germline ends. Germline CDR1 KGHDR, CDR2 SFDVKD. The CDR3 DNA is TGTGCCACCAGTGACCTCGCAACGGACAGCGGAGGAAGCACAGATACGCAGTATTTT. Amino acids: CATSDLATDSGGSTDTQYF.

This clonotype was counted at least ten times. The V gene is TRBV5-1, the J gene TRBJ2-7, with TRBD2 matching over 13 bases. The CDR3 consists of 14 residues. The germline CDR1 and CDR2 sequences are SGHRS and YFSETQ. J lost 6 bases, V lost 4 bases, and 4 bases had no gene match. CDR3 region: CASSMRTSGSEQYF. The CDR3, as DNA: TGCGCCAGCAGCATGAGGACTAGCGGGAGCGAGCAGTACTTC.

This clonotype was recorded a few times. CDR3 loop: CAISAQTGTDTQYF. DNA for the CDR3: TGTGCCATCAGCGCACAAACAGGGACAGATACGCAGTATTTT. The chain joins TRBV10-3 to TRBJ2-3; D possibly corresponds to TRBD1 (6 bases). Germline CDR1 and CDR2: ENHRY and SYGVKD. Trimming shortened V by 6 bases and J by 3 bases, and 13 bases separated the two germline ends. The CDR3 length is 14 residues.

This clonotype was counted only a few times. V and J are TRBV20-1 and TRBJ2-1; 7 bases agree with TRBD2. The CDR3 spans 14 residues. Germline CDR1 DFQATT, CDR2 SNEGSKA (reference sequence). CDR3 residues: CGWAGESSYNEQFF. The CDR3 coding sequence is TGCGGATGGGCGGGGGAGAGCTCCTACAATGAGCAGTTCTTC.

The chain carries TRBV7-8 and TRBJ2-1, with D maybe TRBD1 (6 bases). This CDR3 spans 16 amino acids. V was cut by 5 bases and J by 0 bases, with 14 bases left in between. Germline V gene sequence: CDR1 SGHVS, CDR2 FQNEAQ. The CDR3 loop is CASSVHRGSSYNEQFF. The DNA for the CDR3 is TGTGCCAGCAGCGTCCATAGGGGGAGCTCCTACAATGAGCAGTTCTTC.

The sample holds many counts of this clonotype. As DNA, the CDR3 is TGCAGTGCTAGAGAGGGACAGAACTATGGCTACACCTTC. Residues: CSAREGQNYGYTF. V usage is TRBV20-1 and J usage is TRBJ1-2; 7 bases map to TRBD1. This CDR3 has 13 residues. With 0 bases clipped from V and 2 bases from J, the junction kept 0 bases outside the gene matches. From germline, CDR1 is DFQATT and CDR2 SNEGSKA (reference sequence).

This clonotype has a handful of counts. This chain joins TRBV20-1 and TRBJ2-7; D might be TRBD1 (6 bases). V lost 6 bases and J 3 bases, leaving 12 bases between the germline ends. The germline V gene has CDR1 DFQATT and CDR2 SNEGSKA (reference sequence). CDR3 length: 12 residues. DNA of the CDR3: TGCAGTGCCTTACAGGGAAACTACGAGCAGTACTTC. It yields the protein CSALQGNYEQYF.

The rearrangement links TRBV18 to TRBJ2-7; 14 bases align to TRBD2. Per the germline V gene, CDR1 is KGHSH and CDR2 is LQKENI. The CDR3 runs 18 residues. The V gene end was trimmed by 3 bases and the J gene end by 4 bases; junction bases not matched to a gene: 11. DNA of the CDR3: TGTGCCAGCTCACCTCGGACTAGCGGGAGGCTTCCGGGTTACGAGCAGTACTTC. It specifies CASSPRTSGRLPGYEQYF. Using reference TRBV18 and TRBJ2-7 for the parts outside the CDR3, the full variable domain is NAGVMQNPRHLVRRRGQEARLRCSPMKGHSHVYWYRQLPEEGLKFMVYLQKENIIDESGMPKERFSAEFPKEGPSILRIQQVVRGDSAAYFCASSPRTSGRLPGYEQYFGPGTRLTVT.

This clonotype was detected only a few times. The chain joins TRBV5-1 to TRBJ2-7, with D possibly TRBD1 on 6 matching bases. Trimming left V 0 bases short and J 9 bases short, with 19 bases between. The CDR3 has 15 amino acids. Germline-derived CDR1 and CDR2 are SGHRS and YFSETQ. The CDR3 loop reads CASSLEAGAGFGQYF. CDR3 nucleotides: TGCGCCAGCAGCTTGGAGGCAGGGGCTGGGTTCGGGCAGTACTTC.

A few counts support this clonotype. The genes are TRBV20-1 and TRBJ1-1, with TRBD1 as a possible D gene (5 bases). Germline-derived CDR1 and CDR2 are DFQATT and SNEGSKA (reference sequence). The CDR3 consists of 13 residues. Deletions cut 5 bases from V and 0 bases from J, with 10 bases between. The CDR3 protein is CSALKGMNTEAFF. CDR3 nucleotide sequence: TGCAGTGCTTTAAAGGGGATGAACACTGAAGCTTTCTTT.

This clonotype occurred many times. The V gene is TRBV7-2, the J gene TRBJ2-5, with D uncertain. This CDR3 spans 15 amino acids. V lost 2 bases to trimming and J lost 5 bases, with 15 bases between them. CDR1 and CDR2 from the germline V gene are SGHTA and FQGNSA. The CDR3 bases are TGTGCCAGCAGCTTAACCGTCAACCCCCGGGAGACCCAGTACTTC. Encoded protein: CASSLTVNPRETQYF.

V and J are TRBV7-2 and TRBJ2-1; 10 bases agree with TRBD2. The CDR3 totals 18 residues. V was pared by 0 bases and J by 7 bases, with 12 bases of the junction left unmatched. Germline CDR1 is SGHTA and CDR2 is FQGNSA. The CDR3 loop is CASSLAPGWSGRDNEQFF. The CDR3 bases are TGTGCCAGCAGCTTAGCGCCCGGGTGGAGCGGGAGGGATAATGAGCAGTTCTTC.

This clonotype was seen only a few times. V and J are TRBV25-1 and TRBJ2-5; 7 bases fit TRBD1. The CDR3 is made up of 15 amino acids. The J segment lost 3 bases and the V segment lost 5 bases, leaving 9 bases of the junction unmatched. Germline V lookup: CDR1 MGHDK, CDR2 SYGVNS. The CDR3 region has the DNA TGTGCCAGCAGTAAGACAGGGAAATTGGAAGAGACCCAGTACTTC. Its translation is CASSKTGKLEETQYF.

This clonotype was counted between two and nine times. This sequence joins TRBV6-4 and TRBJ2-1; D call uncertain. The CDR3 is 15 amino acids. Germline V gene sequence: CDR1 MRHNA, CDR2 SNTAGT. V lost 6 bases to trimming and J lost 0 bases, with 12 bases between them. The CDR3 region has the DNA TGTGCCAGCAGCCTAGAGGAGAGCTCCTACAATGAGCAGTTCTTC. This translates into CASSLEESSYNEQFF.

The chain links TRBV12-3 or TRBV12-4 to TRBJ1-5; D gene uncertain. The CDR3 has 15 amino acids. V was cut by 5 bases and J by 2 bases, with 13 bases left in between. In DNA form, the CDR3 reads TGTGCCAGCAGTCACGGACGATTGGGCAATCAGCCCCAGCATTTT. Its translation: CASSHGRLGNQPQHF.

In this sample, this clonotype turned up a few times. This chain uses TRBV5-1 with TRBJ1-1; a possible D gene is TRBD1 (5 bases). Germline V CDR1 and CDR2: SGHRS, YFSETQ. The CDR3 spans 15 residues. V shed 2 bases and J shed 2 bases, with 13 bases lying between them. CDR3 region: CASSLRQSSNTEAFF. The CDR3 coding sequence is TGCGCCAGCAGCTTACGACAGTCCTCAAACACTGAAGCTTTCTTT.

The chain couples TRBV28 to TRBJ2-7; no clear D gene. Germline-derived CDR1 and CDR2 are MDHEN and SYDVKM. The CDR3 length is 12 residues. With 5 bases removed from V and 6 bases from J, the gap between germline ends came to 11 bases. The CDR3 loop is CASSPKGREQYF. The CDR3 nucleotides read TGTGCCAGCAGTCCTAAAGGGCGCGAGCAGTACTTC. The whole variable domain, filled in from reference TRBV28 and TRBJ2-7, reads DVKVTQSSRYLVKRTGEKVFLECVQDMDHENMFWYRQDPGLGLRLIYFSYDVKMKEKGDIPEGYSVSREKKERFSLILESASTNQTSMYLCASSPKGREQYFGPGTRLTVT.

The gene calls are TRBV4-3 and TRBJ2-2; 9 positions match TRBD2. Looked up from germline, CDR1 is LGHNA and CDR2 is YSLEER. CDR3 length: 17 residues. V was pared by 0 bases and J by 0 bases, with 2 bases of the junction left unmatched. This CDR3 reads CASSQEIAGANTGELFF. In nucleotides, the CDR3 is TGCGCCAGCAGCCAAGAAATAGCGGGGGCGAACACCGGGGAGCTGTTTTTT.

The gene calls are TRBV4-3 and TRBJ2-7; D is uncertain. CDR1 is LGHNA, CDR2 YSLEER, per germline. CDR3 length: 12 residues. The V end was cut by 2 bases, the J end by 5 bases, with 7 bases between. The CDR3 loop reads CASSQNPHEQYF. Here the CDR3 DNA reads TGCGCCAGCAGCCAAAACCCTCACGAGCAGTACTTC.

Only a few counts were recorded for this clonotype. In nucleotides, the CDR3 is TGTGCCAGCAGTTCGTTCCAGGGAGCAGCAGCTTTCTTT. Translating it yields CASSSFQGAAAFF. V and J are TRBV12-3 or TRBV12-4 and TRBJ1-1; TRBD1 is a possible D gene (5 bases). The CDR3 covers 13 residues. V lost 4 bases, J lost 10 bases, and 16 bases lay in between.

This chain connects TRBV30 to TRBJ2-5; 8 bases are shared with TRBD1. Germline trimming cut 2 bases from V and 5 bases from J; bases unmatched to any gene: 7. The germline V gene encodes CDR1 GTSNPN and CDR2 SVGIG (reference sequence). This CDR3 is 14 amino acids long. The CDR3 DNA is TGTGCCTGGAGTTCAGGGGGCTTTAGGGAGACCCAGTACTTC. This gives the protein CAWSSGGFRETQYF.

The chain employs TRBV20-1 and TRBJ2-4; 12 bases line up with TRBD2. CDR1 is DFQATT, CDR2 SNEGSKA, per germline (reference sequence). This CDR3 is 15 amino acids long. The CDR3 here is CRETTTSGRWGIQYF. The CDR3 coding sequence is TGCAGGGAAACTACGACTAGCGGGAGATGGGGCATTCAGTACTTC.

This clonotype was seen only a few times. The chain links TRBV14 to TRBJ2-1; maybe TRBD1 (5 bases). The CDR3 runs to 17 residues. Germline V gene data show CDR1 as SGHDN and CDR2 as FVKESK. Trimming left V 3 bases short and J 4 bases short, with 19 bases between. Written as DNA, the CDR3 is TGTGCCAGCAGCCAGGAACCAGGGTTTTGGGAATACAATGAGCAGTTCTTC. Amino acid sequence: CASSQEPGFWEYNEQFF.

There are a few counts of this clonotype. The chain joins TRBV4-2 to TRBJ2-7; 7 bases are a match to TRBD1. The CDR3 runs 16 residues. V shed 1 base and J 2 bases; nucleotides not matched to a gene: 8. The germline V gene encodes CDR1 LGHNA and CDR2 YNFKEQ. Written as DNA, the CDR3 is TGTGCCAGCAGCCAAGGTCTATTGGACAGGACCTACGAGCAGTACTTC. Encoded protein: CASSQGLLDRTYEQYF.

This clonotype was seen a few times. A clone one base away is much larger, so this may be a read error. CDR3 region: CASSSPGRNTQAFF. CDR3 DNA: TGTGCCAGCAGTAGTCCGGGACGGAACACTCAAGCTTTCTTT. The rearrangement uses TRBV7-6 and TRBJ1-1; weak D call: TRBD1 (5 bases). CDR3 length equals 14 residues. CDR1 SGHVS and CDR2 FNYEAQ come from the germline V gene.

This CDR3 is CASSLATGGFTDTQYF. The CDR3 bases are TGCGCCAGCAGCTTGGCCACAGGGGGGTTCACAGATACGCAGTATTTT. The genes are TRBV5-1 and TRBJ2-3, with 8 bases matching TRBD1. J was trimmed by 2 bases and V by 0 bases; bases with no gene match: 5. The germline V gene encodes CDR1 SGHRS and CDR2 YFSETQ. The CDR3 contains 16 residues.

This clonotype occurred a few times. This sequence joins TRBV20-1 and TRBJ2-7, with no clear D. V was clipped by 3 bases and J by 6 bases, with 9 bases between them. Per the germline V gene, CDR1 is DFQATT and CDR2 is SNEGSKA (reference sequence). This CDR3 contains 11 residues. The CDR3 coding sequence is TGCAGTGCTAGTAGCCCGGGCGAGCAGTACTTC. It specifies CSASSPGEQYF.